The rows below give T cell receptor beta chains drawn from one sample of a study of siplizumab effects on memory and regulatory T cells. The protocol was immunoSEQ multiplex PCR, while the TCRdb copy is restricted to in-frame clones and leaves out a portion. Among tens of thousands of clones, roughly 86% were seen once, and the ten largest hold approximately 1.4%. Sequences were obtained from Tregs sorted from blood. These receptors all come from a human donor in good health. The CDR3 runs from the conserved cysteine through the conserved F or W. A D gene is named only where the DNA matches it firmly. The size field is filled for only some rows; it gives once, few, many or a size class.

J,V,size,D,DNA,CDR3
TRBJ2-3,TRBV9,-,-,TGTGCCAGCAGCGTAGAGGGGGGCCGCACAGATACGCAGTATTTT,CASSVEGGRTDTQYF
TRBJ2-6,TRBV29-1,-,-,TGCAGCGTTGAAGATGGCGGGGGCCTAATCTCTGGGGCCAACGTCCTGACTTTC,CSVEDGGGLISGANVLTF
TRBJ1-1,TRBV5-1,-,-,TGCGCCAGCAGCTTGGCGGGGGGGCCCCCGAACACTGAAGCTTTCTTT,CASSLAGGPPNTEAFF
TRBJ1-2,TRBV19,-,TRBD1,TGTGCCAGTAGCCGCCCGGACAGGGGCAATGGCTACACCTTC,CASSRPDRGNGYTF
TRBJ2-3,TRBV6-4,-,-,TGTGCCAGCAGTGAAAGGGGGAGGACAGATACGCAGTATTTT,CASSERGRTDTQYF
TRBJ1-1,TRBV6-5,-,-,TGTGCCAGCAGTTACTCTAGGGCGAAGGACACTGAAGCTTTCTTT,CASSYSRAKDTEAFF
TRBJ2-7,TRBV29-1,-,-,TGCAGCGTTGAAGATCCTGTGGCCCGCCTGCTAGACGAGCAGTACTTC,CSVEDPVARLLDEQYF
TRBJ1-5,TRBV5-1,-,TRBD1,TGCGCCAGCAGCTTGGACAGGGGTGATCAGCCCCAGCATTTT,CASSLDRGDQPQHF
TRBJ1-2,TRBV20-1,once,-,TGCAGTCTTGGGCGGAAAAACACCTTC,CSLGRKNTF
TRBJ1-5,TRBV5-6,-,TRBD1,TGTGCCAGCAGCGGAGACAGGGGGCGAGAGCCCCAGCATTTT,CASSGDRGREPQHF
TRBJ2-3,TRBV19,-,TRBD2,TGTGCCAGTAGTCCACTAGCGGGGGGAACTAGGACGCAGTATTTT,CASSPLAGGTRTQYF
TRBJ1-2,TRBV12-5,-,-,TGTGCTAGTGGCCCAGGGTTTGGGGTTGGCTACACCTTC,CASGPGFGVGYTF
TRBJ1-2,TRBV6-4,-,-,TGTGCCAGCAGTGACCGGTTCGGGGGGCGCGGTGGCTACACCTTC,CASSDRFGGRGGYTF
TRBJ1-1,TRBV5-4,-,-,TGTGCCAGCAGCCTCCTAACAGGGTATCTGTCTGAAGCTTTCTTT,CASSLLTGYLSEAFF
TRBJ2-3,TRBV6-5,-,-,TGTGCCAGCAGTTACGTGGGAGATACGCAGTATTTT,CASSYVGDTQYF
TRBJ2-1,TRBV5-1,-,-,TGCGCCAGCAGCCGCGGGACTGCAGACTACAATGAGCAGTTCTTC,CASSRGTADYNEQFF
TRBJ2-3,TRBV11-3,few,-,TGTGCCAGCAGCCCCACAGATACGCAGTATTTT,CASSPTDTQYF